The clone carrying this T cell receptor (beta chain) has a handful of counts. The data originate from a study of identical twins. Trimming pared 5 bases from V and 3 bases from J, leaving 17 bases between. CDR3 length: 15 residues. Germline V gene lookup returns CDR1 DFQATT and CDR2 SNEGSKA (reference sequence). MiXCR was run by TCRdb on the 5' RACE reads, yielding one entry per CDR3 protein. The data hold 400,000 to 550,000 distinct CDR3 sequences, with less than 25% observed a single time. This sample was also put to use in a study of T cells expressing NK-cell markers. That study reports: Among several donors, these clonotypes also ranked first in the CD3+CD56-NKG2C+ fraction.

V and J are TRBV20-1 and TRBJ2-1; no firm D call. The TCR sequence derives from a woman younger than 35 in good health. Sequencing was done on a sample of CD4+ T cells sorted from blood. The CDR3 is CSARGSSAYYNEQFF. CDR3 nucleotide sequence: TGCAGTGCTCGAGGCTCATCCGCCTACTACAATGAGCAGTTCTTC.